Listed here is a single T cell receptor (beta chain). Its recognized antigen is unknown. Base-call qualities are not available, and no considerably larger clone is one nucleotide away. A constant-region primer and ProtoScript II reverse transcriptase were used to reverse-transcribe TCRbeta-specific cDNA from approximately 550 ng total RNA. Three nested multiplex PCR rounds, following a slightly modified ARM-PCR procedure, were used to build the TCRbeta libraries. The first two PCR rounds used multiplex TRBV1-TRBV30 forward primers with a Cbeta reverse primer, each for 10 cycles. Sample barcodes and Illumina adapters were added in a final 25-cycle PCR using Deep VentR polymerase. Before sequencing, amplicons of 200-500 bp were gel-purified using a QIAquick gel extraction kit. The TCRbeta amplicons were sequenced with 250-bp paired-end reads on an Illumina HiSeq 2500. The original pipeline was this. Reads were quality-trimmed with Trimmomatic v0.33, and paired reads were merged with FLASH v1.2.11 to recover full CDR3 sequences. V, D and J germline segments were assigned to the rearranged TCRbeta sequences using MiGEC v1.2.1b. Clonotype statistics and Shannon-Wiener diversity indices were calculated with VDJtools v1.0.0. Except for diversity analysis, only the 250 most abundant clonotypes of each sample were used in subsequent analyses to reduce sampling bias. TCRdb ran its own pipeline on the public reads, namely fastp trimming at Q25 and MiXCR clone calling, and kept in-frame beta chains. Rows with one shared CDR3 protein collapse into an entry with the most common genes and DNA. These V and J calls rely on TCRdb rather than the paper's analysis. The sample records more than 45,000 distinct CDR3 sequences, 65% to 85% of which are singletons. The biggest ten clones account for roughly a quarter of the sample.

The junction shows trimming of 8 bases on V and 4 bases on J, plus 20 bases between the germline ends. The CDR3 goes from the cysteine to the phenylalanine over 15 residues. Here the CDR3 DNA is all that survives: 45 bases in frame from base 1. For CDR1 and CDR2, the germline V gene lists SGHAT and FQNNGV. Total RNA and DNA were co-extracted from roughly 18-30 mg of bulk tissue with the AllPrep DNA/RNA mini kit, without cell sorting. Four to six patients with histopathologically diagnosed primary liver carcinoma underwent surgical resection in China between November 2015 and early 2016. Patients had chronic HBV infection and were treatment-naive at sampling. Each tumor was sampled at five spatially separated regions: the tumor centre plus the superior, inferior, left-lateral and right-lateral poles. According to histology, viable tumor cells made up more than 75% of every tumor sample. Each fresh piece of tumor and adjacent tissue was cut in two, with one half stored in RNAlater at -80 degrees C and the other half sent for histology.

This sample was taken from a study of tumor-infiltrating lymphocytes in primary liver carcinoma (dated by TCRdb to 2016 to 2017). In terms of the full investigation: The five patients, three men and two women aged 30 to 69 years, had hepatocellular carcinoma (four) or combined HCC and intrahepatic cholangiocarcinoma (one). TCRbeta repertoire sequencing covered approximately 35 specimens from 5 patients: 25 or so tumor regions, 5 adjacent noncancerous liver tissues and 5 peripheral blood samples. Samples yielded roughly 3.5 to 7.13 million productive TCRbeta reads; read depth did not differ significantly between tissue types. For each liver tumor, the study sampled five regions along with adjacent normal tissue and blood, and applied TCRbeta repertoire sequencing, expression microarrays and whole-exome sequencing. The five patients had tumors staged T1-T3 N0M0, with maximum diameters ranging from about 4.2 to 11 cm. High reproducibility was observed for the technical replicate repertoires, with mean shared-clone rates around 0.9 and correlation coefficients above 0.95. Agilent mRNA microarray profiling was performed on the roughly 25 tumor region samples to relate TCRbeta repertoire diversity to the local molecular phenotype. On the study overall, not on this receptor specifically: Only the TCR beta chain was sequenced, so true repertoire diversity is likely underestimated because unpaired alpha chains were not captured. Repertoire overlap was higher between tumor regions (mean about 35%) than tumor-adjacent (approximately 17%) or tumor-blood (roughly 14%) pairs, consistent with antigen-driven expansion. Only roughly 7-24% of top clones appeared in all five regions of a tumor, which suggests that tumor-infiltrating T cells are spatially heterogeneous. Because the samples were bulk and unsorted, CD4+ and CD8+ T cell repertoires could not be compared. With just four or five patients in the study, the authors point out that the findings should be validated in a larger study. Compared with blood, tumors had a significantly larger share of the repertoire taken up by the top 250 clones (p = 0.039).

This TCR derives from a man aged 40-49 years with primary liver carcinoma and hepatitis B virus infection. This sequence uses TRBV11-2 and TRBJ2-5; matching of 6 bases hints at TRBD1 as the D gene. Source material: liver tumor tissue from sampling region 5. The intended sense of this specimen's cell subset or site label: tumor region T5, tumor centre. For the CDR3, the sequence is CASGSNRVPSETQYF. The DNA is TGTGCCAGCGGCTCGAACAGGGTTCCCTCAGAGACCCAGTACTTC.